One sample yielded the 31 T cell receptor beta chains listed below, sequenced in a study of blood T cell repertoires in COVID-19 (dated by TCRdb to 2020 to 2022). Library creation used the immunoSEQ multiplex PCR assay. Held by TCRdb, this immuneACCESS table contains in-frame sequences only and omits some clones. Under half of the omission traces to an unresolved V gene where checked; the cause of the rest is unknown. A total of over 100,000 clones appear in this sample, over 70% of them only once. Nearly 0.85% of the sample rests with the top ten. Material for sequencing was peripheral blood. The receptors here all came from a woman aged 70-85 years with acute or convalescent COVID-19.

The chain is built from TRBV3-1 (or the pseudogene TRBV3-2) and TRBJ1-4; D is perhaps TRBD1 (6 bases). V was shortened by 5 bases and J by 8 bases, with 15 bases between the two germline ends. This CDR3 comprises 14 residues. Per the germline V gene, CDR1 is LGHDT and CDR2 is YNNKEL (reference sequence). In DNA, the CDR3 is TGTGCCAGCAGCTCCGGAAGGGGGAGAGAAAAACTGTTTTTT. Protein: CASSSGRGREKLFF.

In DNA form, the CDR3 reads TGTGCCAGCAGTCTCCAGGGGAACAGGGAGCTGTTTTTT. It translates to CASSLQGNRELFF. This chain uses TRBV27 with TRBJ2-2; possible D gene TRBD1, 6 bases. Germline CDR1 reads MNHEY; CDR2 reads SMNVEV (reference sequence). The CDR3 consists of 13 residues. Trimming took 5 bases from V and 9 from J, leaving 13 bases between them.

The chain carries TRBV9 and TRBJ2-2; D gene unclear. The CDR3 sequence is 14 residues long. Per the germline V gene, CDR1 is SGDLS and CDR2 is YYNGEE. V lost 4 bases, J lost 7 bases, and 14 bases lay in between. The DNA for the CDR3 is TGTGCCAGCAGCCCCGGAGCTCTGGGCGGGGAGCTGTTTTTT. Its translation is CASSPGALGGELFF.

The chain recombines TRBV9 with TRBJ2-7, with D unresolved. V lost 5 bases to trimming and J lost 4 bases, with 13 bases between them. CDR3 length equals 13 residues. CDR1 and CDR2 from the germline V gene are SGDLS and YYNGEE. This CDR3 reads CASSESTGYEQYF. In DNA form, the CDR3 reads TGTGCCAGCAGTGAGTCGACCGGGTACGAGCAGTACTTC.

The CDR3: CASSLPLLADSTDTQYF. The CDR3 DNA reads TGTGCCAGCAGCTTACCCCTACTAGCAGATAGCACAGATACGCAGTATTTT. J is TRBJ2-3 and V is TRBV7-9, with D possibly TRBD2 on 6 matching bases. The CDR3 contains 17 residues. Trimming stripped 2 bases from V and 0 bases from J, with 15 bases between. Germline-derived CDR1 and CDR2 are SEHNR and FQNEAQ (reference sequence).

The chain employs TRBV5-1 and TRBJ2-3, with 8 bases matching TRBD2. Germline V gene lookup returns CDR1 SGHRS and CDR2 YFSETQ. Unmatched junction bases numbered 11, after V lost 0 bases and J lost 8 bases. The CDR3 runs 16 residues. The CDR3 loop reads CASSLVAGPLGGTQYF. In DNA, the CDR3 is TGCGCCAGCAGCTTGGTAGCGGGGCCCCTCGGAGGTACGCAGTATTTT.

In DNA form, the CDR3 reads TGTGCCAGCAGCCTCGACAGACTCTCCTACAATGAGCAGTTCTTC. This sequence encodes CASSLDRLSYNEQFF. The chain is built from TRBV5-4 and TRBJ2-1; perhaps TRBD1 as D (5 bases). V was trimmed by 4 bases and J by 0 bases, leaving 11 bases between them. This CDR3 spans 15 amino acids. Germline values: CDR1 SGHNT, CDR2 YYREEE (reference sequence).

As DNA, the CDR3 is TGTGCCAGCAGCCAAGATTTGGTAGCGGGGGACCAAGAGACCCAGTACTTC. Translated, it gives CASSQDLVAGDQETQYF. The chain joins TRBV3-1 (or the pseudogene TRBV3-2) to TRBJ2-5; 9 nucleotides align to TRBD2. The V and J ends lost 0 bases and 0 bases, in that order; junction bases with no gene match: 5. The germline V gene encodes CDR1 LGHDT and CDR2 YNNKEL (reference sequence). CDR3 length equals 17 residues.

The chain has TRBV10-2 and TRBJ1-1; 7 bases fit TRBD1. V gave up 9 bases and J gave up 5 bases; unmatched junction bases: 9. Germline assignment: CDR1 WSHSY and CDR2 SAAADI. The CDR3 has 13 amino acids. The CDR3 bases are TGCGCCAGTTCACAGGGGCCGGGTACTGAAGCTTTCTTT. Its translation: CASSQGPGTEAFF.

This clone has just one count. V is TRBV11-3 and J is TRBJ1-2, with D unclear. The V end was cut by 5 bases, the J end by 5 bases, with 24 bases between. The CDR3 is 17 residues long. Germline V gene lookup returns CDR1 SGHNT and CDR2 YENEEA. The CDR3 bases are TGTGCCAGCAGCCTTAGTCGGAGGGCGGTTTGGGTATATGGCTACACCTTC. It translates to CASSLSRRAVWVYGYTF.

This rearrangement joins TRBV6-5 to TRBJ1-1; D gene ambiguous. CDR1 and CDR2 (germline): MNHEY, SVGAGI. CDR3 length equals 11 residues. The V end was cut by 8 bases, the J end by 6 bases, with 10 bases between. In nucleotides, the CDR3 is TGTGCCAGCGAGCAAGTTGCTGAAGCTTTCTTT. Protein sequence: CASEQVAEAFF.

CDR3 DNA sequence: TGTGCCAGCAGCGATTTAGCGGGAGGGGGCGAGCAGTACTTC. This sequence encodes CASSDLAGGGEQYF. This chain uses TRBV9 with TRBJ2-7, with 11 bases matching TRBD2. Trimming at V came to 3 bases and at J to 6 bases, leaving 5 bases not matched to a gene. Per germline, CDR1 SGDLS and CDR2 YYNGEE. The CDR3 is made up of 14 amino acids.

CDR3 in amino acids: CASREGNYGYTF. The CDR3 region has the DNA TGCGCCAGCCGGGAGGGGAACTATGGCTACACCTTC. The chain couples TRBV5-1 to TRBJ1-2; tentative D call: TRBD1 (5 bases). V gave up 7 bases and J gave up 2 bases, with 9 bases separating them. CDR1 is SGHRS, CDR2 YFSETQ, per germline. The CDR3 is 12 amino acids.

This clone has more than one count but fewer than ten. The chain carries TRBV28 and TRBJ1-2; 7 bases agree with TRBD1. With V trimmed by 5 bases and J by 4 bases, 7 bases remained unmatched. The germline CDR1 and CDR2 sequences are MDHEN and SYDVKM. The CDR3 spans 14 residues. The CDR3 is CASSRRDSRYGYTF. The CDR3 nucleotides are TGTGCCAGCAGTCGCCGGGACAGCCGCTATGGCTACACCTTC.

In its sample, this clone was seen a few times. The DNA for the CDR3 is TGTGCCAGCAGGCCCGACCGGGAGGGCTCCTACGAGCAGTACTTC. Its protein product is CASRPDREGSYEQYF. This sequence joins TRBV7-9 and TRBJ2-7; 8 bases line up with TRBD2. CDR1 and CDR2 from the germline V gene are SEHNR and FQNEAQ (reference sequence). Trimming cost V 6 bases and J 0 bases; bases outside gene matches: 7. The CDR3 is 15 amino acids.

This chain connects TRBV7-9 to TRBJ2-2; D possibly corresponds to TRBD2 (5 bases). Germline-derived CDR1 and CDR2 are SEHNR and FQNEAQ (reference sequence). With 1 base removed from V and 4 bases from J, the gap between germline ends came to 10 bases. The CDR3 runs 15 residues. This chain's CDR3 is CASSLVTGITGELFF. CDR3 coding DNA: TGTGCCAGCAGCTTAGTCACGGGAATCACCGGGGAGCTGTTTTTT.

The chain carries TRBV24-1 and TRBJ2-1, with 9 bases identical to TRBD2. V trimming: 9 bases; J trimming: 9 bases; junction bases outside the gene matches: 17. This CDR3 is 16 amino acids long. Per germline, CDR1 KGHDR and CDR2 SFDVKD. The CDR3 nucleotides read TGTGCCACCGGAGTAACAGCGGGAGGAGGAGTGAGTGAGCAGTTCTTC. Amino acid sequence: CATGVTAGGGVSEQFF.

The CDR3 loop is CASSPTSPPNNEQFF. The CDR3 region has the DNA TGTGCCAGCAGCCCGACTAGCCCCCCGAACAATGAGCAGTTCTTC. The rearrangement links TRBV7-6 to TRBJ2-1; 7 nucleotides align to TRBD2. Germline V gene lookup returns CDR1 SGHVS and CDR2 FNYEAQ. V shed 5 bases and J 5 bases; nucleotides not matched to a gene: 9. The CDR3 has 15 amino acids.

The gene calls are TRBV6-4 and TRBJ2-7; the D is unclear. Germline lookup yields CDR1 MRHNA and CDR2 SNTAGT. CDR3 length equals 13 residues. Trimming took 0 bases from V and 7 from J, leaving 10 bases between them. CDR3 sequence: CASSDSITTEQYF. DNA of the CDR3: TGTGCCAGCAGTGACTCGATCACGACTGAGCAGTACTTC.

The V and J genes are TRBV28 and TRBJ2-1; the D gene is possibly TRBD2 (6 bases). The germline CDR1 and CDR2 sequences are MDHEN and SYDVKM. V shed 5 bases and J shed 9 bases, with 11 bases lying between them. The CDR3 runs 12 residues. CDR3 DNA sequence: TGTGCCAGCAGTCCCCTGGGGGGTGAGCAGTTCTTC. This encodes CASSPLGGEQFF. The variable domain in full, with the rest retrieved from reference TRBV28 and TRBJ2-1, is DVKVTQSSRYLVKRTGEKVFLECVQDMDHENMFWYRQDPGLGLRLIYFSYDVKMKEKGDIPEGYSVSREKKERFSLILESASTNQTSMYLCASSPLGGEQFFGPGTRLTVL.

The CDR3 DNA reads TGTGCCAGTAGTGCCCGAGGAGGACTTCAAGAGACCCAGTACTTC. Amino acid sequence: CASSARGGLQETQYF. The V and J genes are TRBV19 and TRBJ2-5, with a tentative D call TRBD2 (5 bases). The CDR3 is 15 amino acids. The germline CDR1 and CDR2 sequences are LNHDA and SQIVND (reference sequence). V dropped 5 bases and J dropped 2 bases, with 15 bases sitting between them.

The chain uses TRBV10-3 and TRBJ2-1; 8 nucleotides line up with TRBD2. V dropped 8 bases and J dropped 4; count of bases not matched to a gene: 7. The CDR3 totals 14 residues. Germline V gene sequence: CDR1 ENHRY, CDR2 SYGVKD. The CDR3 region has the DNA TGTGCCATCCGTGGGCGGGAGGTTTACAATGAGCAGTTCTTC. Translating gives CAIRGREVYNEQFF.

This clone was found a few times. The genes are TRBV9 and TRBJ2-7, with TRBD2 matching 7 bases. The CDR3 is 13 amino acids. V shed 0 bases, J shed 7 bases, and the junction held 4 bases outside the gene matches. Germline CDR1 and CDR2: SGDLS and YYNGEE. This chain's CDR3 is CASSVAQAGEQYF. Here the CDR3 DNA reads TGTGCCAGCAGCGTAGCCCAAGCGGGAGAGCAGTACTTC.

The chain has TRBV12-5 and TRBJ1-1; TRBD1 matches at 7 bases. Germline-derived CDR1 and CDR2 are LGHNT and FRNRAP. V gave up 6 bases and J gave up 7 bases; unmatched junction bases: 5. The CDR3 loop spans 12 amino acids. The CDR3 protein is CASGLQGFEAFF. The CDR3 region has the DNA TGTGCTAGTGGCCTACAGGGGTTTGAAGCTTTCTTT.

The chain uses TRBV9 and TRBJ2-6; 8 nucleotides align to TRBD1. The CDR3 is 17 amino acids. The junction had 7 bases not matched to a gene; V was cut back by 2 bases and J by 3 bases. The V gene's germline CDR1 is SGDLS and CDR2 YYNGEE. The CDR3 DNA reads TGTGCCAGCAGCGTCTCAGGGGGCCTCGGTGGGGCCAACGTCCTGACTTTC. Its protein is CASSVSGGLGGANVLTF.

V usage is TRBV3-1 (or the pseudogene TRBV3-2) and J usage is TRBJ2-1, with TRBD2 matching 7 bases. Germline assignment: CDR1 LGHDT and CDR2 YNNKEL (reference sequence). V was clipped by 1 base and J by 2 bases; unmatched bases: 5. This CDR3 comprises 16 residues. The CDR3 spells CASSQVLRGAYNEQFF. CDR3 sequence (DNA): TGTGCCAGCAGCCAAGTCCTCCGGGGGGCCTACAATGAGCAGTTCTTC.

The chain carries TRBV6-1 and TRBJ2-3; 7 nucleotides agree with TRBD2. V lost 0 bases, J lost 4 bases, and 7 bases stayed unmatched. Germline V lookup: CDR1 MNHNS, CDR2 SASEGT. The CDR3 length is 16 residues. The CDR3 protein is CASSEAGRGGADTQYF. Written as DNA, the CDR3 is TGTGCCAGCAGTGAAGCGGGAAGGGGAGGGGCAGATACGCAGTATTTT.

V and J are TRBV12-3 or TRBV12-4 and TRBJ1-3; 8 positions match TRBD1. V gave up 5 bases and J gave up 6 bases; unmatched junction bases: 3. This CDR3 has 13 amino acids. The CDR3 DNA reads as TGTGCCAGCAGTCAGGGGGCTGTAAACACCATATATTTT. Translated: CASSQGAVNTIYF.

V and J are TRBV9 and TRBJ1-2; perhaps TRBD1 as D (5 bases). The CDR3 contains 14 residues. Trimming cost V 0 bases and J 7 bases, with 13 bases left between them. Germline V gene data show CDR1 as SGDLS and CDR2 as YYNGEE. The chain's CDR3 is CASSVDGGVGGYTF. The CDR3, as DNA: TGTGCCAGCAGCGTAGACGGAGGGGTCGGTGGCTACACCTTC.

The V gene is TRBV5-6, the J gene TRBJ1-5, with D hard to call. V lost 0 bases and J lost 8, with 12 bases in between. The V gene's germline CDR1 is SGHDT and CDR2 YYEEEE. The CDR3 covers 14 residues. The CDR3 protein is CASSLGRRGEPQHF. For the CDR3, the DNA is TGTGCCAGCAGCTTGGGGCGCCGCGGTGAGCCCCAGCATTTT. Supplemented by reference TRBV5-6 and TRBJ1-5, the full variable domain reads DAGVTQSPTHLIKTRGQQVTLRCSPKSGHDTVSWYQQALGQGPQFIFQYYEEEERQRGNFPDRFSGHQFPNYSSELNVNALLLGDSALYLCASSLGRRGEPQHFGDGTRLSIL.

The rearrangement joins TRBV5-4 to TRBJ2-6; TRBD1 matches at 7 bases. The CDR3 covers 15 residues. Trimming at V came to 4 bases and at J to 4 bases, leaving 5 bases not matched to a gene. CDR1 is SGHNT, CDR2 YYREEE, per germline (reference sequence). CDR3 DNA: TGTGCCAGCAGCCCAGGGGGAGTAGGGGCCAACGTCCTGACTTTC. Translating it yields CASSPGGVGANVLTF.